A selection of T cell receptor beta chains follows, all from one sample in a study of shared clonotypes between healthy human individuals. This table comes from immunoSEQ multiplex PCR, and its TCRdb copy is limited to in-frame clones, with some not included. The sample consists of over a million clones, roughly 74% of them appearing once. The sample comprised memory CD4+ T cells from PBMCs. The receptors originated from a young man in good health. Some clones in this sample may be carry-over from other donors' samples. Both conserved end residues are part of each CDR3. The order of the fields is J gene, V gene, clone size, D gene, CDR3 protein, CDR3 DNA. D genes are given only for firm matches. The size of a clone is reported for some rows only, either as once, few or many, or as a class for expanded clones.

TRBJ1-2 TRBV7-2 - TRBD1 CASSPQTGGLGYTF TGTGCCAGCAGCCCACAGACAGGGGGATTGGGCTACACCTTC
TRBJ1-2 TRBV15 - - CATSSGSYGYTF TGTGCCACCAGCAGTGGGTCTTATGGCTACACCTTC
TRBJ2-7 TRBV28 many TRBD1 CASSETGGKYEQYF TGTGCCAGCAGTGAGACAGGGGGCAAGTACGAGCAGTACTTC
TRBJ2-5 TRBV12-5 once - CASAMVNQETQYF TGTGCTAGTGCAATGGTGAACCAAGAGACCCAGTACTTC
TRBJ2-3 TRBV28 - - CATSITDTQYF TGTGCCACCTCAATTACAGATACGCAGTATTTT
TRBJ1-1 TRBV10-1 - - CASRWSTDLNTEAFF TGCGCCAGCAGATGGTCAACGGATCTGAACACTGAAGCTTTCTTT
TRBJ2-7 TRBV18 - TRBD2 CASSRASGTYEQYF TGTGCCAGCTCACGGGCTAGCGGTACCTACGAGCAGTACTTC
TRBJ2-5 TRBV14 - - CASSQGWLRTETQYF TGTGCCAGCAGCCAAGGGTGGCTGCGCACGGAGACCCAGTACTTC
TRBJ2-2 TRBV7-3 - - CASSSGTTGGELFF TGTGCCAGCAGCTCTGGTACTACTGGCGGGGAGCTGTTTTTT
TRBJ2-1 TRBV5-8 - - CASSLGAGNEQFF TGTGCCAGCAGCTTGGGGGCGGGCAATGAGCAGTTCTTC
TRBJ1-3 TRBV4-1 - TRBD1 CASSQSNRDREAFVYF TGCGCCAGCAGCCAATCGAACCGGGACAGGGAGGCTTTCGTATATTTT
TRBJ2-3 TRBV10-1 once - CASSETTFGTDTQYF TGCGCCAGCAGTGAGACTACCTTTGGCACAGATACGCAGTATTTT
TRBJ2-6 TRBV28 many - CASSFARGGANVLTF TGTGCCAGCAGTTTCGCCAGAGGGGGGGCCAACGTCCTGACTTTC
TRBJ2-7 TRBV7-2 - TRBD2 CASTPSSGSSYEQYF TGTGCCAGCACCCCTAGTAGCGGGAGTTCCTACGAGCAGTACTTC
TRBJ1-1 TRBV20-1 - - CSAIGFTEAFF TGCAGTGCTATAGGGTTTACTGAAGCTTTCTTT
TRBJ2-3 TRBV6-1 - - CATRLVGDTQYF TGTGCCACCAGACTAGTTGGAGATACGCAGTATTTT
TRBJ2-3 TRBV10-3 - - CAIKGPGNTDTQYF TGTGCCATCAAGGGCCCGGGGAACACAGATACGCAGTATTTT
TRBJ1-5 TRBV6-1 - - CASSRDFSNQPQHF TGTGCCAGCAGTCGGGACTTTAGCAATCAGCCCCAGCATTTT
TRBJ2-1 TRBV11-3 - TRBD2 CASSRGTSGYNEQFF TGTGCCAGCAGTCGGGGGACTAGCGGATACAATGAGCAGTTCTTC
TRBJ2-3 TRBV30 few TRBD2 CAWTPGTSGLTDTQYF TGTGCCTGGACCCCAGGGACTAGCGGACTCACAGATACGCAGTATTTT
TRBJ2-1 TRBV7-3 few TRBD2 CASSTSGATYNEQFF TGTGCCAGCAGCACCAGCGGGGCAACCTACAATGAGCAGTTCTTC
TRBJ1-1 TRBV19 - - CASSAGQGRYTEAFF TGTGCCAGTAGTGCGGGACAAGGCCGTTACACTGAAGCTTTCTTT
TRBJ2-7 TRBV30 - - CAWSVGHYEQYF TGTGCCTGGAGTGTTGGACATTACGAGCAGTACTTC
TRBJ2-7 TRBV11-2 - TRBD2 CASSREAGGSYEQYF TGTGCCAGCAGCCGTGAAGCGGGAGGGTCCTACGAGCAGTACTTC
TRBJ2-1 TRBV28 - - CASSINRASSYNEQFF TGTGCCAGCAGTATCAACAGGGCTAGCTCCTACAATGAGCAGTTCTTC
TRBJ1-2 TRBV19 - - CASSIVRAYGYTF TGTGCCAGTAGTATTGTTCGCGCCTATGGCTACACCTTC
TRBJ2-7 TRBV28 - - CASSPPGYEQYF TGTGCCAGCAGTCCGCCGGGGTACGAGCAGTACTTC
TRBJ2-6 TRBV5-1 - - CASTEQGGFGANVLTF TGCGCCAGCACGGAACAGGGTGGATTTGGGGCCAACGTCCTGACTTTC
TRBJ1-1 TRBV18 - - CASSPIAAGARTEAFF TGTGCCAGCTCACCAATCGCAGCAGGGGCCCGGACTGAAGCTTTCTTT
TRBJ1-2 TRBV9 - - CASSVLPLANYGYTF TGTGCCAGCAGCGTTTTACCCCTAGCTAACTATGGCTACACCTTC
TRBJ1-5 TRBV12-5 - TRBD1 CASGRRDRVRQPQHF TGTGCTAGTGGACGCCGGGACAGGGTGAGACAGCCCCAGCATTTT
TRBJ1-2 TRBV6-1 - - CASSELAGEGGYTF TGTGCCAGCAGTGAATTAGCAGGGGAAGGGGGCTACACCTTC
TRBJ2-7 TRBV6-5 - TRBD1 CASSYSGQDRREQYF TGTGCCAGCAGTTACTCGGGACAGGATCGAAGGGAGCAGTACTTC
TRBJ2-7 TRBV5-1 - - CASKNALSGVGEQYF TGCGCCAGCAAGAACGCGCTCTCGGGGGTTGGCGAGCAGTACTTC
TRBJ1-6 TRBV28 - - CASSPYRTGNSPLHF TGTGCCAGCAGTCCATATCGGACGGGGAATTCACCCCTCCACTTT
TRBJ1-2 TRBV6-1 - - CASRRGGYTF TGTGCCAGCAGAAGGGGGGGCTACACCTTC
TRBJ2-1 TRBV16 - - CASSTLRSSYNEQFF TGTGCCAGCAGCACACTTAGGAGCTCCTACAATGAGCAGTTCTTC
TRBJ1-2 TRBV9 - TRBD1 CASSARDSRVSYGYTF TGTGCCAGCAGCGCAAGGGACAGTCGTGTATCCTATGGCTACACCTTC
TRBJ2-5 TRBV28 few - CASSFGERQETQYF TGTGCCAGCAGTTTTGGAGAACGACAAGAGACCCAGTACTTC
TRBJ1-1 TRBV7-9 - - CASILMGIGTEAFF TGTGCCAGCATCCTAATGGGGATCGGCACTGAAGCTTTCTTT
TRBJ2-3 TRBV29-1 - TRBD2 CSVEDRVSGRTDTQYF TGCAGCGTTGAAGATCGTGTTAGCGGGAGGACAGATACGCAGTATTTT
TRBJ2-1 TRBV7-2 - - CASSLDGYNEQFF TGTGCCAGCAGCCTGGACGGCTACAATGAGCAGTTCTTC